The 32 T cell receptor beta chains below come from one sample, sequenced in a study of cytomegalovirus exposure and HLA in healthy donors. Both 60 Vbeta primers and 13 Jbeta primers went into the PCR. Using immunoSEQ multiplex PCR, the repertoire was profiled, and TCRdb retains in-frame clones only, with some absent. The sample yields around 180,000 clones, around 77% seen once. The sequenced sample was PBMCs. All receptors come from a man aged 55-75 years in good health and CMV-seronegative.

The chain is built from TRBV13 and TRBJ1-2; 11 positions match TRBD1. The CDR3 is made up of 16 amino acids. Germline CDR1 and CDR2: PRHDT and FYEKMQ (reference sequence). Trimming took 2 bases from V and 7 from J; bases not matched to a gene: 9. CDR3 in DNA: TGTGCCAGCAGCTTAAACCGAGGACAGGGGGCGAGTGGCTACACCTTC. It encodes CASSLNRGQGASGYTF. Complete variable domain (other parts from reference TRBV13 and TRBJ1-2): AAGVIQSPRHLIKEKRETATLKCYPIPRHDTVYWYQQGPGQDPQFLISFYEKMQSDKGSIPDRFSAQQFSDYHSELNMSSLELGDSALYFCASSLNRGQGASGYTFGSGTRLTVV.

The CDR3 reads CASTPIGPDTTNYGYTF. The CDR3 nucleotides are TGTGCCAGCACCCCCATAGGCCCGGACACCACTAACTATGGCTACACCTTC. V is TRBV12-1 and J is TRBJ1-2; the table's TRBD1 call for D was not verified on the DNA. TRBV12-1 is a pseudogene segment. CDR3 size: 17 residues.

In its sample, this clone was seen a few times. CDR3 loop: CSVEDREAGTTSGANVLTF. CDR3 DNA sequence: TGCAGCGTTGAAGATCGGGAGGCAGGAACAACCTCTGGGGCCAACGTCCTGACTTTC. The rearrangement uses TRBV29-1 and TRBJ2-6; 7 bases align to TRBD2. CDR1 is SQVTM and CDR2 is ANQGSEA in the germline V gene. The CDR3 totals 19 residues. V shed 0 bases and J 0 bases; nucleotides not matched to a gene: 11.

The V gene is TRBV6-1, the J gene TRBJ2-5; possibly TRBD2 for D (5 bases). Trimming removed 7 bases at V and 4 bases at J, with 16 bases between. The germline CDR1 and CDR2 sequences are MNHNS and SASEGT. The CDR3 runs 14 residues. This chain's CDR3 is CASTRLAEGETQYF. CDR3 sequence (DNA): TGTGCCAGCACGAGGCTAGCAGAGGGAGAGACCCAGTACTTC.

V and J are TRBV30 and TRBJ1-4; the match to TRBD1 covers 7 bases. Unmatched junction bases numbered 4, after V lost 5 bases and J lost 4 bases. The CDR3 consists of 13 residues. Germline CDR1 and CDR2: GTSNPN and SVGIG (reference sequence). CDR3: CAWAGQINEKLFF. The CDR3 DNA follows: TGTGCCTGGGCGGGACAGATTAATGAAAAACTGTTTTTT.

This clone is a singleton in its sample. J is TRBJ1-2 and V is TRBV7-9; 8 nucleotides align to TRBD1. Germline V gene data show CDR1 as SEHNR and CDR2 as FQNEAQ (reference sequence). V was pared by 2 bases and J by 8 bases, with 10 bases of the junction left unmatched. The CDR3 loop spans 15 amino acids. The CDR3 DNA sequence: TGTGCCAGCAGCTTATCGCTGCGGACAGGGAGGGGCTACACCTTC. It translates to CASSLSLRTGRGYTF. The entire variable domain, with the rest obtained from reference TRBV7-9 and TRBJ1-2, is as follows: DTGVSQNPRHKITKRGQNVTFRCDPISEHNRLYWYRQTLGQGPEFLTYFQNEAQLEKSRLLSDRFSAERPKGSFSTLEIQRTEQGDSAMYLCASSLSLRTGRGYTFGSGTRLTVV.

In this sample, this clone turned up a few times. Here the CDR3 DNA reads TGTGCCAGCAGTGAGAGGCCGAGCTCTGGAAACACCATATATTTT. It codes for CASSERPSSGNTIYF. This rearrangement joins TRBV2 to TRBJ1-3; D not certain. Trimming removed 3 bases from V and 0 bases from J, with 9 bases in between. CDR3 length equals 15 residues. Germline CDR1 reads SNHLY; CDR2 reads FYNNEI. The full variable domain, with the rest looked up from reference TRBV2 and TRBJ1-3, is EPEVTQTPSHQVTQMGQEVILRCVPISNHLYFYWYRQILGQKVEFLVSFYNNEISEKSEIFDDQFSVERPDGSNFTLKIRSTKLEDSAMYFCASSERPSSGNTIYFGEGSWLTVV.

In the case of this clone: At the DNA level, this CDR3 is encoded by other sequences in the same sample as well. The chain couples TRBV7-9 to TRBJ2-1, with D hard to call. Deletions cut 5 bases from V and 7 bases from J, with 6 bases between. Looked up from germline, CDR1 is SEHNR and CDR2 is FQNEAQ (reference sequence). This CDR3 region has 11 residues. CDR3 DNA sequence: TGTGCCAGCAGCCGCGGAAATGAGCAGTTCTTC. It translates to CASSRGNEQFF. Full variable domain (remainder filled in from reference TRBV7-9 and TRBJ2-1): DTGVSQNPRHKITKRGQNVTFRCDPISEHNRLYWYRQTLGQGPEFLTYFQNEAQLEKSRLLSDRFSAERPKGSFSTLEIQRTEQGDSAMYLCASSRGNEQFFGPGTRLTVL.

V is TRBV5-6 and J is TRBJ1-3; 11 nucleotides match TRBD1. This CDR3 has 17 residues. Per germline, CDR1 SGHDT and CDR2 YYEEEE. With 0 bases clipped from V and 3 bases from J, the junction kept 5 bases outside the gene matches. CDR3 coding DNA: TGTGCCAGCAGCTTGGCGGGACAGGGGGTTGGTGGAAACACCATATATTTT. It is translated as CASSLAGQGVGGNTIYF.

The J gene is TRBJ1-5, the V gene TRBV4-2; TRBD1 is a possible D gene (6 bases). Germline values: CDR1 LGHNA, CDR2 YNFKEQ. V lost 4 bases and J 3 bases, leaving 10 bases between the germline ends. This CDR3 is 14 amino acids long. As DNA, the CDR3 is TGTGCCAGCAGCCGAGACAGGCTCAATCAGCCCCAGCATTTT. This sequence encodes CASSRDRLNQPQHF.

This chain connects TRBV7-9 to TRBJ2-7; 8 nucleotides agree with TRBD2. CDR1 and CDR2 from the germline V gene are SEHNR and FQNEAQ (reference sequence). Trimming took 0 bases from V and 3 from J; bases not matched to a gene: 4. The CDR3 contains 15 residues. CDR3 nucleotide sequence: TGTGCCAGCAGCTTAGCCCTAGCGGGCCTCTACGAGCAGTACTTC. Its protein product is CASSLALAGLYEQYF.

The chain uses TRBV29-1 and TRBJ1-2; tentatively, D is TRBD1 (5 bases). CDR1 and CDR2 from the germline V gene are SQVTM and ANQGSEA. V was trimmed by 6 bases and J by 10 bases, leaving 15 bases between them. CDR3 length: 11 amino acids. CDR3 sequence: CSVKVDISYTF. In DNA form, the CDR3 reads TGCAGCGTAAAAGTGGACATTTCCTACACCTTC.

This clone was seen just once. The chain links TRBV28 to TRBJ1-2, with D perhaps matching TRBD1 (6 bases). Germline V lookup: CDR1 MDHEN, CDR2 SYDVKM. This CDR3 contains 13 residues. Trimming cost V 5 bases and J 7 bases, with 14 bases left between them. The DNA of the CDR3 is TGTGCCAGCAGTGCCGGGGGGGGGCTTGGCTACACCTTC. This sequence encodes CASSAGGGLGYTF.

The chain couples TRBV4-2 to TRBJ1-6; 9 nucleotides match TRBD1. The CDR3 is 15 amino acids. The germline gives CDR1 LGHNA, CDR2 YNFKEQ. V gave up 3 bases and J gave up 8 bases; unmatched junction bases: 5. The CDR3 DNA is TGTGCCAGCAGCCAGCGGGACAGGGAATATTCACCCCTCCACTTT. Translating it yields CASSQRDREYSPLHF.

The chain employs TRBV2 and TRBJ1-4; 9 bases are a match to TRBD1. CDR3 length: 13 residues. J lost 7 bases, V lost 7 bases, and 4 bases had no gene match. Germline V lookup: CDR1 SNHLY, CDR2 FYNNEI. This CDR3 is CASTGQGGEKLFF. The CDR3 DNA sequence: TGTGCCAGCACGGGACAGGGTGGTGAAAAACTGTTTTTT.

The chain carries TRBV4-2 and TRBJ2-5; D may be TRBD2 (5 bases). V lost 0 bases to trimming and J lost 0 bases, with 8 bases between them. The germline V gene encodes CDR1 LGHNA and CDR2 YNFKEQ. The CDR3 is 15 amino acids. The CDR3 DNA sequence: TGTGCCAGCAGCCAAGAAAGAGGGTACCAAGAGACCCAGTACTTC. This gives the protein CASSQERGYQETQYF.

This clone was found once. This sequence joins TRBV7-9 and TRBJ2-1; 10 bases align to TRBD2. The junction had 8 bases not matched to a gene; V was cut back by 8 bases and J by 7 bases. The CDR3 runs to 14 residues. Germline V gives CDR1 SEHNR, CDR2 FQNEAQ (reference sequence). The CDR3 region has the DNA TGTGCCAGCGGGAGTCTAGCGGGAGTTAATGAGCAGTTCTTC. Residues: CASGSLAGVNEQFF.

This clone was counted between two and nine times. J is TRBJ2-7 and V is TRBV14; a weak D match, TRBD2 (5 bases). There are 14 residues in the CDR3. V gave up 1 base and J gave up 7 bases, with 14 bases separating them. Germline loops: CDR1 SGHDN, CDR2 FVKESK. The CDR3 protein is CASSQARLTGEQYF. The CDR3 DNA reads as TGTGCCAGCAGCCAAGCGAGGTTAACGGGGGAGCAGTACTTC.

The rearrangement uses TRBV5-1 and TRBJ1-1; D remains unclear. The CDR3 has 14 amino acids. The germline CDR1 and CDR2 sequences are SGHRS and YFSETQ. V was trimmed by 2 bases and J by 2 bases, leaving 10 bases between them. The DNA of the CDR3 is TGCGCCAGCAGCTTCAACAGAGTAAACACTGAAGCTTTCTTT. As protein: CASSFNRVNTEAFF.

This clone was picked up a small number of times. The rearrangement uses TRBV6-5 and TRBJ1-1; possible D gene TRBD1, 6 bases. This CDR3 region has 16 residues. CDR1 is MNHEY and CDR2 is SVGAGI in the germline V gene. V lost 2 bases and J lost 5, with 18 bases in between. CDR3 loop: CASSYGGAGRGTEAFF. The CDR3 coding sequence is TGTGCCAGCAGTTACGGGGGCGCTGGGAGAGGAACTGAAGCTTTCTTT.

V is TRBV11-3 and J is TRBJ2-1; 12 bases fit TRBD2. Germline V CDR1 and CDR2: SGHNT, YENEEA. With 5 bases clipped from V and 2 bases from J, the junction kept 7 bases outside the gene matches. There are 17 residues in the CDR3. The CDR3 sequence: CASSPRTSGAPYNEQFF. CDR3 sequence (DNA): TGTGCCAGCAGCCCTAGGACTAGCGGGGCACCCTACAATGAGCAGTTCTTC.

V and J are TRBV2 and TRBJ1-1; a possible D gene is TRBD1 (6 bases). The germline V and J ends were trimmed by 6 bases and 1 base, with 12 bases remaining between them. CDR1 is SNHLY and CDR2 is FYNNEI in the germline V gene. The CDR3 covers 14 residues. In DNA form, the CDR3 reads TGTGCCAGCAGCGCCCAGGGGCAGAACACTGAAGCTTTCTTT. Protein product: CASSAQGQNTEAFF.

This clone was seen just once. This rearrangement joins TRBV6-1 to TRBJ1-5; D ambiguous. V was trimmed by 3 bases and J by 0 bases, leaving 9 bases between them. Germline CDR1 is MNHNS and CDR2 is SASEGT. This CDR3 has 15 residues. The CDR3 bases are TGTGCCAGCAGTGAGGCAGATTATAGCAATCAGCCCCAGCATTTT. Translating it yields CASSEADYSNQPQHF.

V is TRBV27 and J is TRBJ2-2; a weak D match, TRBD1 (5 bases). The ends were cut back, 8 bases at V and 6 bases at J, with 16 bases in the middle. This CDR3 region has 14 residues. The germline gives CDR1 MNHEY, CDR2 SMNVEV (reference sequence). CDR3 protein: CASQGRLGAGELFF. In nucleotides, the CDR3 is TGTGCCAGCCAGGGCCGCCTGGGTGCCGGGGAGCTGTTTTTT.

The V call is TRBV11-2, the J call TRBJ2-3; TRBD2 matches at 11 bases. With V trimmed by 5 bases and J by 5 bases, 3 bases remained unmatched. Germline CDR1 reads SGHAT; CDR2 reads FQNNGV. The CDR3 consists of 14 residues. The CDR3 loop is CASSTGTSGDTQYF. CDR3 sequence (DNA): TGTGCCAGCAGCACAGGGACTAGCGGAGATACGCAGTATTTT.

Only one count was recorded for this clone. V gene TRBV5-6 combines with J gene TRBJ2-7, with D perhaps TRBD1 (6 bases). This CDR3 is 16 amino acids long. V was trimmed by 4 bases and J by 1 base, leaving 18 bases between them. Germline values: CDR1 SGHDT, CDR2 YYEEEE. CDR3: CASSQFPDRLSYEQYF. The CDR3 coding sequence is TGTGCCAGCAGCCAATTTCCGGACAGACTATCCTACGAGCAGTACTTC.

The CDR3, as DNA: TGCGCCAGCAGCTTGGTGCCTACACCCGGGACAGGGAGCCCTTTACTGTACTTC. Protein: CASSLVPTPGTGSPLLYF. The chain carries TRBV5-1 and TRBJ2-7; TRBD1 matches 9 bases. Germline CDR1 reads SGHRS; CDR2 reads YFSETQ. V was pared by 0 bases and J by 12 bases, with 22 bases of the junction left unmatched. The CDR3 has 18 residues.

This clone appeared a single time. V gene TRBV5-4 combines with J gene TRBJ2-5; 13 nucleotides match TRBD2. CDR1 SGHNT and CDR2 YYREEE come from the germline V gene (reference sequence). V shed 4 bases and J 2 bases; nucleotides not matched to a gene: 5. This CDR3 region has 16 residues. CDR3 sequence reads: CASSPGLAGVQETQYF. CDR3 in DNA: TGTGCCAGCAGCCCCGGACTAGCGGGAGTTCAAGAGACCCAGTACTTC.

The chain carries TRBV5-1 and TRBJ1-1; D may be TRBD1 (6 bases). This CDR3 region has 14 residues. Trimming took off 4 bases at V and 4 bases at J, with 14 bases between the two ends. CDR1 is SGHRS and CDR2 is YFSETQ in the germline V gene. CDR3 sequence: CASSRTQGTTEAFF. The CDR3 nucleotides read TGCGCCAGCAGCCGAACACAGGGTACCACTGAAGCTTTCTTT.

This chain connects TRBV5-6 to TRBJ1-1, with a possible D match to TRBD1 (6 bases). The ends were cut back, 3 bases at V and 5 bases at J, with 17 bases in the middle. The length of the CDR3 is 15 residues. Germline CDR1 and CDR2: SGHDT and YYEEEE. The DNA of the CDR3 is TGTGCCAGCAGCTCCCCGGGACATCCTAAAACTGAAGCTTTCTTT. It is translated as CASSSPGHPKTEAFF.

This clone was counted between two and nine times. This rearrangement joins TRBV12-5 to TRBJ1-1, with TRBD1 matching over 9 bases. This CDR3 is 15 amino acids long. Trimming took 3 bases from V and 4 from J; bases not matched to a gene: 6. Germline CDR1 reads LGHNT; CDR2 reads FRNRAP. The CDR3 spells CASGFGDRVVTEAFF. CDR3 coding DNA: TGTGCTAGTGGTTTCGGGGACAGGGTGGTCACTGAAGCTTTCTTT.

The genes are TRBV6-1 and TRBJ1-1; D unresolved. There are 14 residues in the CDR3. CDR1 is MNHNS and CDR2 is SASEGT in the germline V gene. V was trimmed by 2 bases and J by 2 bases, leaving 9 bases between them. CDR3 nucleotides: TGTGCCAGCAGTGAATCCCACATCAACACTGAAGCTTTCTTT. Protein sequence: CASSESHINTEAFF.